This TCR beta chain was found in a study of cytomegalovirus exposure and HLA in healthy donors. Turning to this clone: What it binds is unknown.

With 60 Vbeta and 13 Jbeta primers, the PCR was carried out. TCRdb keeps only in-frame clones here, not all; method: immunoSEQ multiplex PCR. This repertoire shows around 300,000 clones, around 66% found once; its top ten account for about 2.2%. Study findings and constraints: Cytomegalovirus status was reportedly diagnosed by the classifier with high specificity and sensitivity.

The ends were cut back, 6 bases at V and 2 bases at J, with 17 bases in the middle. The CDR3 is made up of 15 amino acids. CDR1 MNHNS and CDR2 SASEGT come from the germline V gene. The receptor comes from a female donor in good health and CMV-seronegative. The sequenced sample consisted of PBMCs. The chain links TRBV6-1 to TRBJ2-7; D gene unclear. CDR3 residues: CASRIPELITYEQYF. The DNA for the CDR3 is TGTGCCAGCAGGATACCGGAGCTTATCACCTACGAGCAGTACTTC.